This is a list of T cell receptor beta chains from one sample in a study of human T cells and chemical hapten exposure. TCRdb recomputed calls from the RACE reads with MiXCR, one row per CDR3 protein. Among about 60,000 distinct CDR3 sequences listed, 10% to 12% were seen once. The sequencing here drew on whole blood, taken in connection with sensitization to the hapten diphenylcyclopropenone (DPC). These receptors originate from a woman in her 40s with alopecia areata. Some clones in this sample may be carry-over from other donors' samples. CDR3s include the opening cysteine and the closing phenylalanine or tryptophan. A D gene is named only where the DNA matches it firmly. Clone size is shown for a subset of rows, as once, few, many or a class of expanded clone.

TRBV20-1	-	TRBJ2-1	TRBD1	15	CSARGQASSYNEQFF	TGCAGTGCCCGGGGACAGGCGAGCTCCTACAATGAGCAGTTCTTC
TRBV6-2/TRBV6-3	-	TRBJ2-7	TRBD2	16	CASSSWGGAVLHEQYF	TGTGCCAGCAGTTCCTGGGGAGGGGCCGTTTTGCACGAGCAGTACTTC
TRBV7-6	few	TRBJ1-1	-	12	CASSLIGTEAFF	TGTGCCAGCAGCTTAATTGGGACTGAAGCTTTCTTT
TRBV20-1	many	TRBJ1-5	-	14	CSAMGLGVDQPQHF	TGCAGTGCTATGGGCCTCGGGGTGGATCAGCCCCAGCATTTT
TRBV6-5	-	TRBJ1-5	-	15	CASSLGYNSNQPQHF	TGTGCCAGCAGTTTAGGGTACAATAGCAATCAGCCCCAGCATTTT
TRBV12-5	-	TRBJ2-3	-	17	CASGLGLGRGAADTQYF	TGTGCTAGTGGTTTGGGATTGGGCAGGGGTGCGGCAGATACGCAGTATTTT
TRBV29-1	many	TRBJ1-2	-	13	CSVGANLNYGYTF	TGCAGCGTTGGGGCCAATTTAAACTATGGCTACACCTTC
TRBV7-2	once	TRBJ2-1	TRBD1	14	CASSSGQGVNEQFF	TGTGCCAGCAGCTCCGGACAGGGGGTCAATGAGCAGTTCTTC
TRBV7-2	-	TRBJ2-2	-	15	CASSFGLPGAGELFF	TGTGCCAGCAGCTTTGGGCTCCCCGGCGCCGGGGAGCTGTTTTTT
TRBV2	many	TRBJ2-7	TRBD1	13	CASSPRTGGMQYF	TGTGCCAGCAGTCCCCGGACAGGGGGCATGCAGTACTTC
TRBV29-1	many	TRBJ2-2	-	14	CSVEGQGLAGELFF	TGCAGCGTTGAAGGCCAGGGGTTAGCCGGGGAGCTGTTTTTT
TRBV4-1	-	TRBJ2-1	-	15	CASSQDREVYNEQFF	TGCGCCAGCAGCCAAGATCGAGAGGTCTACAATGAGCAGTTCTTC
TRBV2	many	TRBJ1-3	-	16	CASSPLEPSSGNTIYF	TGTGCCAGCAGTCCGCTGGAGCCCAGCTCTGGAAACACCATATATTTT
TRBV5-1	-	TRBJ2-7	-	13	CASSPRGDWEQYF	TGCGCCAGCAGCCCCCGGGGAGATTGGGAGCAGTACTTC
TRBV20-1	many	TRBJ2-1	TRBD2	14	CSARRPSGSDEQFF	TGCAGTGCTAGACGGCCTAGCGGGAGCGATGAGCAGTTCTTC
TRBV5-1	-	TRBJ2-1	TRBD2	14	CASSVLAESNEQFF	TGCGCCAGCAGCGTCCTAGCGGAATCCAATGAGCAGTTCTTC
TRBV20-1	-	TRBJ1-1	TRBD1	13	CSAPGTGHTEAFF	TGCAGTGCGCCCGGGACAGGGCACACTGAAGCTTTCTTT